The 10 T cell receptor beta chains listed next were all sequenced from one sample in a study of identical twins (dated by TCRdb to the mid-2010s). The library was prepared using 5' RACE. For sequencing, an Illumina HiSeq 2000 was employed. In-frame beta chains were kept once TCRdb had trimmed the public reads at Q25 with fastp and called clones with MiXCR. Each CDR3 protein appears once, grouped with its most common genes and DNA. The sample table records some 1,600,000 distinct CDR3 sequences; about 32% of these occur just once. In total, the top ten clones hold under 0.35% of the sample. Sequenced input: cord blood. These receptors all stem from a newborn girl in good health.

The chain uses TRBV2 and TRBJ2-1; 13 bases line up with TRBD2. From germline, CDR1 is SNHLY and CDR2 FYNNEI. This CDR3 has 16 amino acids. V lost 6 bases and J lost 4; bases outside the gene matches: 6. CDR3 nucleotide sequence: TGTGCCAGCAGACGGACTAGCGGGGGCCCTTACAATGAGCAGTTCTTC. The encoded protein is CASRRTSGGPYNEQFF.

This clonotype was counted at least ten times. The chain couples TRBV20-1 to TRBJ2-4; maybe TRBD1 (5 bases). The V gene's germline CDR1 is DFQATT and CDR2 SNEGSKA (reference sequence). The V and J ends lost 0 bases and 0 bases respectively, with 9 bases between them. There are 15 residues in the CDR3. The CDR3 sequence: CSARDGREAKNIQYF. The CDR3, as DNA: TGCAGTGCTAGAGATGGCAGGGAAGCCAAAAACATTCAGTACTTC.

This clonotype was detected only a few times. The chain employs TRBV12-5 and TRBJ2-3, with TRBD2 identical over 9 bases. V lost 0 bases to trimming and J lost 0 bases; unmatched junction nucleotides: 7. This CDR3 comprises 18 residues. Germline V gives CDR1 LGHNT, CDR2 FRNRAP. The CDR3 DNA reads TGTGCTAGTGGTTTGGTAGGCGGGAGGGCCTTAAGCACAGATACGCAGTATTTT. Translation gives CASGLVGGRALSTDTQYF. Together with reference TRBV12-5 and TRBJ2-3, the CDR3 gives the full variable domain: DARVTQTPRHKVTEMGQEVTMRCQPILGHNTVFWYRQTMMQGLELLAYFRNRAPLDDSGMPKDRFSAEMPDATLATLKIQPSEPRDSAVYFCASGLVGGRALSTDTQYFGPGTRLTVL.

This clonotype was found a few times. The rearrangement links TRBV6-6 to TRBJ1-4; 12 bases line up with TRBD1. CDR3 length: 15 amino acids. After removal of 6 bases from V and 10 bases from J, the junction contained 9 bases not matched to a gene. Germline V gene lookup returns CDR1 MNHNY and CDR2 SVGAGI (reference sequence). DNA of the CDR3: TGTGCCAGCAGCCCCTGGGGACAGGGGGCCGCAAAACTGTTTTTT. The encoded protein is CASSPWGQGAAKLFF.

This clonotype was seen only a few times. CDR3 amino acids: CASSFTPIGFNEQFF. The CDR3 nucleotides read TGTGCCAGCAGCTTTACCCCCATAGGGTTCAATGAGCAGTTCTTC. J is TRBJ2-1 and V is TRBV7-2; unclear D gene. This CDR3 comprises 15 residues. The germline V gene encodes CDR1 SGHTA and CDR2 FQGNSA. Trimming removed 3 bases at V and 6 bases at J, with 15 bases between.

This clonotype has at least ten counts. The chain carries TRBV3-1 and TRBJ1-2; 9 bases are shared with TRBD1. The CDR3 is made up of 13 amino acids. Germline lookup yields CDR1 LGHDT and CDR2 YNNKEL (reference sequence). After removal of 1 base from V and 7 bases from J, the junction contained 1 base not matched to a gene. The CDR3 loop reads CASSQGTGVGYTF. CDR3 coding DNA: TGTGCCAGCAGCCAAGGGACAGGGGTTGGCTACACCTTC.

This clonotype was counted a few times. V is TRBV7-2 and J is TRBJ2-1, with D unclear. The germline V and J ends were trimmed by 2 bases and 3 bases, with 8 bases remaining between them. This CDR3 is built from 14 residues. Germline CDR1 is SGHTA and CDR2 is FQGNSA. CDR3 nucleotide sequence: TGTGCCAGCAGCTTAAGATGGTTCTACAATGAGCAGTTCTTC. Translated: CASSLRWFYNEQFF.

This clonotype was detected only a few times. J is TRBJ1-5 and V is TRBV20-1; D possibly corresponds to TRBD1 (6 bases). Looked up from germline, CDR1 is DFQATT and CDR2 is SNEGSKA (reference sequence). Trimming left V 3 bases short and J 1 base short, with 10 bases between. This CDR3 is built from 14 residues. The CDR3 bases are TGCAGTGCTAGGGAGGGGGGAAGCAATCAGCCCCAGCATTTT. It is translated as CSAREGGSNQPQHF.

As to this clonotype: This may come from a read error, since a much larger clone is one base off. For the CDR3, the DNA is TGTGTCAGCAGCCCTATTAACACTGAAGCTTTCTTT. This encodes CVSSPINTEAFF. The chain recombines TRBV7-2 with TRBJ1-1; no clear D gene. Germline V gives CDR1 SGHTA, CDR2 FQGNSA. The CDR3 has 12 residues. Supplemented by reference TRBV7-2 and TRBJ1-1, the full variable domain reads GAGVSQSPSNKVTEKGKDVELRCDPISGHTALYWYRQSLGQGLEFLIYFQGNSAPDKSGLPSDRFSAERTGGSVSTLTIQRTQQEDSAVYLCVSSPINTEAFFGQGTRLTVV.

This clonotype was counted only a few times. The rearrangement uses TRBV3-1 and TRBJ2-3; D is possibly TRBD2 (6 bases). The CDR3 sequence is 16 residues long. Germline V gives CDR1 LGHDT, CDR2 YNNKEL (reference sequence). Trimming removed 0 bases at V and 2 bases at J, with 12 bases between. CDR3 in DNA: TGTGCCAGCAGCCAAGATCGGAGGGAGCTCACAGATACGCAGTATTTT. Encoded protein: CASSQDRRELTDTQYF.